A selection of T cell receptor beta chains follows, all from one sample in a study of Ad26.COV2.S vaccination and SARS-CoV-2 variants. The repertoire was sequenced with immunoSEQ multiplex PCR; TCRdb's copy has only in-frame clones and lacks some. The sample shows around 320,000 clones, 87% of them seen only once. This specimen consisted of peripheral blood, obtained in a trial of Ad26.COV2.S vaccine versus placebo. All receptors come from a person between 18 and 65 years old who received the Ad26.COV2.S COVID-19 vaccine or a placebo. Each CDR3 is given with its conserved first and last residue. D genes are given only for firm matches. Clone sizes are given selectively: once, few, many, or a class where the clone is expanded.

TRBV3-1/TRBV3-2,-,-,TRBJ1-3,TGTGCCAGCAGCCAAAGGGGATTCGGCTCTGGAAACACCATATATTTT,CASSQRGFGSGNTIYF
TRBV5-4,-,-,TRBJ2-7,TGTGCCAGCAGCTTGGAGGGGCGCTCCTACGAGCAGTACTTC,CASSLEGRSYEQYF
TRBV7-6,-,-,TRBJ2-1,TGTGCCAGCAGCTTAGTGAGGGACTCTTCTTACAATGAGCAGTTCTTC,CASSLVRDSSYNEQFF
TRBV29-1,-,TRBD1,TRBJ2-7,TGCAGCGTTGAAGGGGGGACAGGGGTGTACGAGCAGTACTTC,CSVEGGTGVYEQYF
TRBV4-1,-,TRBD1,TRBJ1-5,TGCGCCAGCAGCCAAGATTTAGACAGGGCCTCTTGGCCCCAGCATTTT,CASSQDLDRASWPQHF
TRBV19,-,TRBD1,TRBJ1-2,TGTGCCAGTAGTATAGATCTTGGCAGGGGGAATGGCTACACCTTC,CASSIDLGRGNGYTF
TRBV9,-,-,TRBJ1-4,TGTGCCAGCAGCGTAGCCCTTGAGTCCGCAACTAATGAAAAACTGTTTTTT,CASSVALESATNEKLFF
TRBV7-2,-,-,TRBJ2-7,TGTGCCAGCAGCTCAGGGAGGGGGCTCTCCTACGAGCAGTACTTC,CASSSGRGLSYEQYF
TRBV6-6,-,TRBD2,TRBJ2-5,TGTGCCAGCAGCCCCACCGGGCGGGGGAGGGAGACCCAGTACTTC,CASSPTGRGRETQYF
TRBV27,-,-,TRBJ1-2,TGTGCCAGCAGTTTATTGGGTGAGGATTATGGCTACACCTTC,CASSLLGEDYGYTF
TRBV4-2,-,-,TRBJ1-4,TGTGCCAGCAGCCACCGGGGGGGAACAACTACAACTAATGAAAAACTGTTTTTT,CASSHRGGTTTTNEKLFF
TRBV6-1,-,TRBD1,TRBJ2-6,TGTGCCAGCAGTGAAGCGACAGGGGTTGGGGCCAACGTCCTGACTTTC,CASSEATGVGANVLTF
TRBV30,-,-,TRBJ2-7,TGTGCCTGGAGTAACAGAGCCTACGAGCAGTACTTC,CAWSNRAYEQYF
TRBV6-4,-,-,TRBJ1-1,TGTGCCAGCAGTCCACGGGGGGGTTACGGCACTGAAGCTTTCTTT,CASSPRGGYGTEAFF
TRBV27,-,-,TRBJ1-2,TGTGCCAGCAGTACCCGTACTAACAGTGGGGGCTACACCTTC,CASSTRTNSGGYTF
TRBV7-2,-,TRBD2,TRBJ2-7,TGTGCCAGCAGTCAATTCTTCGGGGGGGCGGTCGAGCAGTACTTC,CASSQFFGGAVEQYF
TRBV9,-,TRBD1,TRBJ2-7,TGTGCCAGCAGCGTAGCTCAACAGGGGGCATCCTACGAGCAGTACTTC,CASSVAQQGASYEQYF
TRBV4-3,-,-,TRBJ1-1,TGCGCCAGCAGCCAAAATAACAGGGTTGGGACTGAAGCTTTCTTT,CASSQNNRVGTEAFF
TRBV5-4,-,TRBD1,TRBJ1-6,TGTGCCAGCAGCTTAGACAGGGGCAATAATTCACCCCTCCACTTT,CASSLDRGNNSPLHF
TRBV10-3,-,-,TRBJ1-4,TGTGCCGCCTCCCGGGACGCAACTAATGAAAAACTGTTTTTT,CAASRDATNEKLFF
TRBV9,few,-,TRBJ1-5,TGTGCCAGCAGCGTAGAGGGCAGAAGAAACTATAGCAATCAGCCCCAGCATTTT,CASSVEGRRNYSNQPQHF
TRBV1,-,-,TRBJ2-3,TGCACCAGCAGTAGGGGTTCGGCGGGGGGGCTCGGGACAGATACGCAGTATTTT,CTSSRGSAGGLGTDTQYF
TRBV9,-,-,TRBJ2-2,TGTGCCAGCAGCGTAGGGGGTACCGGGGAGCTGTTTTTT,CASSVGGTGELFF
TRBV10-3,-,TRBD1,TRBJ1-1,TGTGCCATCAGCCAGGGGGTGAACACTGAAGCTTTCTTT,CAISQGVNTEAFF
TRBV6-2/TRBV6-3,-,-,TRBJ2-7,TGTGCCAGCAGCTCCCCGGTGGGCAGCTCCTACGAGCAGTACTTC,CASSSPVGSSYEQYF
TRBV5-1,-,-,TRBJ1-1,TGCGCCAGCAGCTGGCCTGACACTGAAGCTTTCTTT,CASSWPDTEAFF
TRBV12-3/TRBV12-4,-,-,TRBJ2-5,TGTGCCAGCGGGGGGGCTGGGGAGACCCAGTACTTC,CASGGAGETQYF
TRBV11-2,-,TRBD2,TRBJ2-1,TGTGCCAGCAGCTTTGGGGCTAGCGGGGCTGATGAGCAGTTCTTC,CASSFGASGADEQFF
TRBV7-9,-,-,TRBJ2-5,TGTGCCAGCAGCTTAGGGTTAATTCGGGGGACCTTGAAAGAGACCCAGTACTTC,CASSLGLIRGTLKETQYF
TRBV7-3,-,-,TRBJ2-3,TGTGCCAGCAGCCTACGCGGCGGGTTCAGCACAGATACGCAGTATTTT,CASSLRGGFSTDTQYF
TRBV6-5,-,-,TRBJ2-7,TGTGCCAGCAGTTACTCAGGGCTTGCCTACGAGCAGTACTTC,CASSYSGLAYEQYF
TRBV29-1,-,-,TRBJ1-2,TGCAGCGTTGAAGGGACAGCCGAATACTATGGCTACACCTTC,CSVEGTAEYYGYTF
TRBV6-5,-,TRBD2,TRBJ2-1,TGTGCCAGCGCGCCAAGCGGGGGGTACAATGAGCAGTTCTTC,CASAPSGGYNEQFF
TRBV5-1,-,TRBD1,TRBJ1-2,TGCGCCAGCAGCTTTGGACAGGGGAGGGTCTATGGCTACACCTTC,CASSFGQGRVYGYTF
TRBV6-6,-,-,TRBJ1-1,TGTGCCAGCAGTCTCAACAGAGAACTCAGGAACACTGAAGCTTTCTTT,CASSLNRELRNTEAFF
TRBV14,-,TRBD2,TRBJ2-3,TGTGCCAGCAGCCAAGTGGGACTAGGCCGAGCAGATACGCAGTATTTT,CASSQVGLGRADTQYF
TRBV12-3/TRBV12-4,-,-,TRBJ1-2,TGTGCCAGCACGCTGACAGGCTATGGCTACACCTTC,CASTLTGYGYTF
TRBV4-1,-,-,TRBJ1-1,TGCGCCAGCAGCCACAAATCCGTGCCCGGGAGCATGAACACTGAAGCTTTCTTT,CASSHKSVPGSMNTEAFF
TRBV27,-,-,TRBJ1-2,TGTGCCAGCAGTCCTCAAACCATGACACGGATCCCCTATGGCTACACCTTC,CASSPQTMTRIPYGYTF
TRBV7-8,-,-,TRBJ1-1,TGTGCCAGCAGCTTAACTCCAGGGTTGCGTACTGAAGCTTTCTTT,CASSLTPGLRTEAFF
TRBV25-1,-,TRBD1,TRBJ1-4,TGTGCCAGCACCCGGGACAGGGGCGAAAAACTGTTTTTT,CASTRDRGEKLFF
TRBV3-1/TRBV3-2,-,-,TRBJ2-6,TGTGCCAGCAGCCAAATGTACACAGGGTACTCTGGGGCCAACGTCCTGACTTTC,CASSQMYTGYSGANVLTF
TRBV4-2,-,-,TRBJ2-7,TGTGCCAGCAGCCCCGGACTGAGCTCCTACGAGCAGTACTTC,CASSPGLSSYEQYF
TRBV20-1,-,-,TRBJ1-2,TGCAGTGCTACCAGGGACGGCTACACCTTC,CSATRDGYTF
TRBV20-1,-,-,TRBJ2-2,TGCAGTGCTAGTGCTACCCAGACCACCGGGGAGCTGTTTTTT,CSASATQTTGELFF
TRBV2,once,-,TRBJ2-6,TGTGCCAGCAAAAAGGACGGCTCTGGGGCCAACGTCCTGACTTTC,CASKKDGSGANVLTF
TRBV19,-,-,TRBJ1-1,TGTGCCAGTACCAGGAACACTGAAGCTTTCTTT,CASTRNTEAFF